The 25 T cell receptor beta chains presented below share a single source sample, sequenced in a study of blood T cell repertoires in COVID-19. Here immunoSEQ multiplex PCR was the method, and the copy in TCRdb shows in-frame clones only, minus some. The profile covers more than 350,000 clones, with more than 70% appearing a single time and approximately 1.5% taken by the ten largest. The sample consisted of PBMCs or T cells enriched from blood (not recorded which). All receptors derive from a woman between 18 and 30 years old who had been exposed to COVID-19.

The V and J genes are TRBV29-1 and TRBJ2-7; possibly TRBD1 for D (6 bases). The CDR3 sequence is 13 residues long. V gave up 5 bases and J gave up 6 bases, with 17 bases separating them. Germline CDR1 reads SQVTM; CDR2 reads ANQGSEA. CDR3 nucleotide sequence: TGCAGCGTTAAAATTTCAGGGGTGGGCGAGCAGTACTTC. Translating gives CSVKISGVGEQYF.

The CDR3 reads CASSLGVLGTDTQYF. Written as DNA, the CDR3 is TGTGCCAGCAGCTTAGGGGTCCTAGGCACAGATACGCAGTATTTT. The chain combines TRBV7-8 with TRBJ2-3, with D hard to call. This CDR3 has 15 amino acids. V lost 1 base to trimming and J lost 1 base, with 9 bases between them. Looked up from germline, CDR1 is SGHVS and CDR2 is FQNEAQ.

The chain is built from TRBV13 and TRBJ1-1; D is undetermined. The germline V gene encodes CDR1 PRHDT and CDR2 FYEKMQ (reference sequence). This CDR3 has 15 amino acids. Deletions cut 0 bases from V and 3 bases from J, with 11 bases between. The CDR3 sequence: CASSLGLNLDTEAFF. The DNA for the CDR3 is TGTGCCAGCAGCTTAGGCCTAAATCTGGACACTGAAGCTTTCTTT.

The chain joins TRBV3-1 (or the pseudogene TRBV3-2) to TRBJ2-7; 7 nucleotides agree with TRBD1. This CDR3 is built from 13 residues. In germline, CDR1 is LGHDT, CDR2 YNNKEL (reference sequence). After removal of 8 bases from V and 2 bases from J, the junction contained 6 bases not matched to a gene. The CDR3, as DNA: TGTGCCAGCGGCCGCCAGGGGGCCTACGAGCAGTACTTC. This translates into CASGRQGAYEQYF.

The chain combines TRBV4-2 with TRBJ2-3, with D hard to call. The CDR3 consists of 15 residues. CDR1 and CDR2 (germline): LGHNA, YNFKEQ. With 2 bases removed from V and 0 bases from J, the gap between germline ends came to 9 bases. CDR3 bases: TGTGCCAGCAGCCAATTCGTCGGGAGCACAGATACGCAGTATTTT. Translating it yields CASSQFVGSTDTQYF.

The chain combines TRBV20-1 with TRBJ2-7; 8 bases are a match to TRBD1. The germline V gene has CDR1 DFQATT and CDR2 SNEGSKA (reference sequence). V lost 3 bases, J lost 2 bases, and 6 bases stayed unmatched. This CDR3 comprises 14 residues. This CDR3 reads CSASPRTGTYEQYF. The CDR3 coding sequence is TGCAGTGCTAGTCCGAGGACAGGGACCTACGAGCAGTACTTC.

This clone was detected only once. This chain connects TRBV19 to TRBJ1-1; tentative D call: TRBD1 (5 bases). The CDR3 is 12 residues long. The V end lost 5 bases, the J end lost 10 bases, and 14 bases lay between the germline ends. Germline values: CDR1 LNHDA, CDR2 SQIVND (reference sequence). The CDR3 sequence is CASSVREGRAFF. As DNA, the CDR3 is TGTGCCAGTAGTGTCAGGGAGGGAAGAGCTTTCTTT.

The chain carries TRBV7-9 and TRBJ2-7, with 10 bases identical to TRBD2. CDR3 length: 14 residues. The germline V gene has CDR1 SEHNR and CDR2 FQNEAQ (reference sequence). V lost 3 bases to trimming and J lost 4 bases; unmatched junction nucleotides: 3. The CDR3 DNA follows: TGTGCCAGCAGCTTGCTAGCGGGGGCTTACGAGCAGTACTTC. Encoded protein: CASSLLAGAYEQYF.

J is TRBJ2-5 and V is TRBV5-1; 11 bases align to TRBD1. Unmatched junction bases numbered 15, after V lost 0 bases and J lost 5 bases. CDR3 length: 19 residues. Germline V CDR1 and CDR2: SGHRS, YFSETQ. The CDR3: CASSLGRGVGQGARETQYF. CDR3 DNA sequence: TGCGCCAGCAGCTTGGGGCGAGGAGTCGGACAGGGGGCGAGGGAGACCCAGTACTTC.

This rearrangement joins TRBV4-1 to TRBJ1-5; a weak D match, TRBD1 (6 bases). Deletions cut 5 bases from V and 0 bases from J, with 11 bases between. Germline loops: CDR1 MGHRA, CDR2 YSYEKL. This CDR3 is built from 15 residues. In DNA form, the CDR3 reads TGCGCCAGCAGCTGGACAGAGCTTAGCAATCAGCCCCAGCATTTT. Protein: CASSWTELSNQPQHF.

V gene TRBV29-1 combines with J gene TRBJ2-7; 8 nucleotides agree with TRBD1. From germline, CDR1 is SQVTM and CDR2 ANQGSEA. V was pared by 7 bases and J by 4 bases, with 12 bases of the junction left unmatched. The CDR3 consists of 14 residues. CDR3 amino acids: CSAAGTGLGYEQYF. The CDR3 DNA is TGCAGCGCAGCCGGGACAGGCCTAGGATACGAGCAGTACTTC.

The chain has TRBV28 and TRBJ2-7; 7 nucleotides align to TRBD1. Germline CDR1 is MDHEN and CDR2 is SYDVKM. V was pared by 4 bases and J by 6 bases, with 3 bases of the junction left unmatched. This CDR3 contains 12 residues. CDR3 sequence reads: CASSSAGGEQYF. The CDR3 nucleotides are TGTGCCAGCAGTTCGGCAGGGGGCGAGCAGTACTTC.

This chain links TRBV2 with TRBJ2-5; D gene uncertain. The V end was cut by 3 bases, the J end by 12 bases, with 11 bases between. CDR1 is SNHLY and CDR2 is FYNNEI in the germline V gene. The CDR3 contains 11 residues. CDR3 sequence: CASSEELSKYF. The CDR3 DNA reads TGTGCCAGCAGTGAGGAGTTATCCAAGTACTTC.

The chain couples TRBV11-2 to TRBJ2-1; 7 nucleotides agree with TRBD2. Unmatched junction bases numbered 10, after V lost 3 bases and J lost 5 bases. The CDR3 contains 16 residues. CDR1 and CDR2 from the germline V gene are SGHAT and FQNNGV. CDR3 sequence: CASSLGAGFPHNEQFF. In DNA, the CDR3 is TGTGCCAGCAGCTTGGGAGCGGGATTTCCCCACAATGAGCAGTTCTTC.

The chain recombines TRBV7-3 with TRBJ2-5; 11 bases map to TRBD1. The CDR3 is 14 amino acids. Germline loops: CDR1 SGHTA, CDR2 FQGTGA. Trimming took 2 bases from V and 4 from J; bases not matched to a gene: 0. The CDR3 coding sequence is TGTGCCAGCAGCTTAGGGACAGGGGGAGAGACCCAGTACTTC. It encodes CASSLGTGGETQYF.

Only one count was recorded for this clone. The J gene is TRBJ2-7, the V gene TRBV28; 10 bases match TRBD1. This CDR3 is built from 15 residues. The germline V gene encodes CDR1 MDHEN and CDR2 SYDVKM. Germline trimming cut 5 bases from V and 2 bases from J; bases unmatched to any gene: 6. The CDR3, as DNA: TGTGCCAGCAGTACCTCCGGGACAGGGGCCTACGAGCAGTACTTC. Translated: CASSTSGTGAYEQYF. Supplemented by reference TRBV28 and TRBJ2-7, the full variable domain reads DVKVTQSSRYLVKRTGEKVFLECVQDMDHENMFWYRQDPGLGLRLIYFSYDVKMKEKGDIPEGYSVSREKKERFSLILESASTNQTSMYLCASSTSGTGAYEQYFGPGTRLTVT.

This chain uses TRBV28 with TRBJ2-3; a possible D gene is TRBD1 (5 bases). Trimming pared 6 bases from V and 2 bases from J, leaving 12 bases between. CDR3 size: 14 residues. Germline V lookup: CDR1 MDHEN, CDR2 SYDVKM. For the CDR3, the DNA is TGTGCCAGCAGATCCCAGGGCCTCACAGATACGCAGTATTTT. It encodes CASRSQGLTDTQYF.

This clone was recorded only once. This sequence joins TRBV9 and TRBJ2-1, with TRBD2 matching over 11 bases. Per the germline V gene, CDR1 is SGDLS and CDR2 is YYNGEE. This CDR3 spans 15 amino acids. V trimming: 0 bases; J trimming: 8 bases; junction bases outside the gene matches: 4. CDR3 region: CASSVALAGGHEQFF. CDR3 in DNA: TGTGCCAGCAGCGTAGCGCTAGCGGGAGGACATGAGCAGTTCTTC.

The CDR3 coding sequence is TGTGCCAGTAGTATCCCTTCCAGGGGCGGTCGCAATCAGCCCCAGCATTTT. It yields the protein CASSIPSRGGRNQPQHF. The rearrangement joins TRBV19 to TRBJ1-5, with D perhaps TRBD1 (6 bases). Germline-derived CDR1 and CDR2 are LNHDA and SQIVND (reference sequence). The CDR3 totals 17 residues. V lost 3 bases and J lost 2, with 17 bases in between.

The chain employs TRBV18 and TRBJ2-1; 10 nucleotides align to TRBD2. Germline trimming cut 4 bases from V and 12 bases from J; bases unmatched to any gene: 21. CDR3 size: 18 residues. The germline V gene encodes CDR1 KGHSH and CDR2 LQKENI. The CDR3 DNA follows: TGTGCCAGCTCACTACCCACTTTAGCGGGAGGACCGGTTAAAGGGCAGTTCTTC. It specifies CASSLPTLAGGPVKGQFF.

The chain links TRBV5-5 to TRBJ2-7; TRBD1 agrees at 7 bases. Germline V gene sequence: CDR1 SGHKS, CDR2 YYEKEE (reference sequence). With V trimmed by 0 bases and J by 5 bases, 11 bases remained unmatched. The CDR3 consists of 16 residues. The CDR3 reads CASSLDLLQGSHEQYF. The CDR3 DNA follows: TGTGCCAGCAGCTTGGATCTCCTACAGGGGTCCCACGAGCAGTACTTC.

The V gene is TRBV25-1, the J gene TRBJ1-5; 11 bases fit TRBD1. The CDR3 runs to 14 residues. J gave up 6 bases and V 3 bases, and 1 base lay outside the gene matches. Germline V lookup: CDR1 MGHDK, CDR2 SYGVNS. CDR3 sequence (DNA): TGTGCCAGCAGTGAGGGACAGGGGGGTCAGCCCCAGCATTTT. Its protein product is CASSEGQGGQPQHF.

The genes are TRBV29-1 and TRBJ1-2, with unresolved D. Looked up from germline, CDR1 is SQVTM and CDR2 is ANQGSEA. The V end lost 1 base, the J end lost 4 bases, and 7 bases lay between the germline ends. The CDR3 has 12 amino acids. The CDR3 loop reads CSVEAVSYGYTF. DNA for the CDR3: TGCAGCGTTGAAGCGGTTTCCTATGGCTACACCTTC.

The J gene is TRBJ2-3, the V gene TRBV6-5; the match to TRBD2 covers 8 bases. The junction had 7 bases not matched to a gene; V was cut back by 8 bases and J by 6 bases. Germline V gene lookup returns CDR1 MNHEY and CDR2 SVGAGI. The CDR3 has 13 residues. This CDR3 is CASAIGRADTQYF. The DNA of the CDR3 is TGTGCCAGCGCCATCGGGAGGGCGGATACGCAGTATTTT.

The chain has TRBV28 and TRBJ1-2; 8 bases fit TRBD1. The CDR3 loop spans 14 amino acids. Germline CDR1 MDHEN, CDR2 SYDVKM. The J segment lost 4 bases and the V segment lost 5 bases, leaving 6 bases of the junction unmatched. The CDR3 DNA sequence: TGTGCCAGCAGTCCCAGGGGGCGGAGCTATGGCTACACCTTC. It translates to CASSPRGRSYGYTF.